In this sample, the clone carrying this T cell receptor beta chain turned up many times. Its antigen is not known. A TCRbeta library incorporating unique molecular identifiers was prepared. From the PCR reads, TCRdb called clonotypes with MiXCR, one entry per CDR3 protein. The sample shows around 100,000 distinct CDR3 sequences, approximately 5.4% of them seen only once. These data are taken from a study of T-cell reconstitution after alpha-beta-depleted transplantation in children. Study-wide results and limits: Several hundred expanded graft clones reportedly gave rise to the alpha-beta T cells present about two months after transplant. T-cell numbers and diversity, one year after transplant, stemmed largely from T cells that were newly produced. Surviving thymic progenitors and recipient T cells were the source of high TCRbeta diversity at day 60 in some patients.

The CDR3 has 14 residues. CDR1 SGHRS and CDR2 YFSETQ come from the germline V gene. V shed 4 bases and J shed 7 bases, with 15 bases lying between them. The sequencing used PBMCs, mostly from graft donor cells, collected 60 days after TCRalphabeta/CD19-depleted stem cell transplant. The sequence was collected from a female patient under 10 years old who had a stem cell transplant for Fanconi anemia, so the T cells may come from the graft donor. The chain recombines TRBV5-1 with TRBJ1-5; D is ambiguous. The CDR3: CASSPDLTGQPQHF. The CDR3 coding sequence is TGCGCCAGCAGCCCCGACCTGACGGGCCAGCCCCAGCATTTT. Using reference TRBV5-1 and TRBJ1-5 for the parts outside the CDR3, the full variable domain is KAGVTQTPRYLIKTRGQQVTLSCSPISGHRSVSWYQQTPGQGLQFLFEYFSETQRNKGNFPGRFSGRQFSNSRSEMNVSTLELGDSALYLCASSPDLTGQPQHFGDGTRLSIL.